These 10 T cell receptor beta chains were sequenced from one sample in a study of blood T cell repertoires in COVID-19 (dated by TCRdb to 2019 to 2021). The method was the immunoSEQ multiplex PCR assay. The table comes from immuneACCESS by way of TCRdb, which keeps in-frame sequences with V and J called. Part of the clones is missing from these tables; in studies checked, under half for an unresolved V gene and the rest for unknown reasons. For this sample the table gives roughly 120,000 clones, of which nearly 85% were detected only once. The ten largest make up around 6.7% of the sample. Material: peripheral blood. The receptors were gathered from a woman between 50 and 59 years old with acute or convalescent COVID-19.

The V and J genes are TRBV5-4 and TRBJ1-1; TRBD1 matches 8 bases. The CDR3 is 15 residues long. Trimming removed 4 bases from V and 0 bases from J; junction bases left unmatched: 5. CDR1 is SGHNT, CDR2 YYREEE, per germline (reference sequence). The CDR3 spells CASSARQGMNTEAFF. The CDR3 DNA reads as TGTGCCAGCAGCGCCCGACAGGGGATGAACACTGAAGCTTTCTTT.

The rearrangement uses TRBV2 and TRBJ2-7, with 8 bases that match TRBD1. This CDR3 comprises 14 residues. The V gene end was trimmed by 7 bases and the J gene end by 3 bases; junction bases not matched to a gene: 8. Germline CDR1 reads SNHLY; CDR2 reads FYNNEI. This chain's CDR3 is CASTWQTGGYEQYF. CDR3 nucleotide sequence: TGTGCCAGCACCTGGCAAACAGGGGGCTACGAGCAGTACTTC. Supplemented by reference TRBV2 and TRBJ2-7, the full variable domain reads EPEVTQTPSHQVTQMGQEVILRCVPISNHLYFYWYRQILGQKVEFLVSFYNNEISEKSEIFDDQFSVERPDGSNFTLKIRSTKLEDSAMYFCASTWQTGGYEQYFGPGTRLTVT.

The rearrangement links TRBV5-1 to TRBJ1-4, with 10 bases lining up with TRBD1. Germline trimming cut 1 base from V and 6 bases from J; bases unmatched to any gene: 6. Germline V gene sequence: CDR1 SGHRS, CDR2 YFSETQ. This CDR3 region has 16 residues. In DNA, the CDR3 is TGCGCCAGCAGCTTGAGGACAGGGGGAGTGGATGAAAAACTGTTTTTT. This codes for CASSLRTGGVDEKLFF. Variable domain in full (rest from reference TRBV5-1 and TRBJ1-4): KAGVTQTPRYLIKTRGQQVTLSCSPISGHRSVSWYQQTPGQGLQFLFEYFSETQRNKGNFPGRFSGRQFSNSRSEMNVSTLELGDSALYLCASSLRTGGVDEKLFFGSGTQLSVL.

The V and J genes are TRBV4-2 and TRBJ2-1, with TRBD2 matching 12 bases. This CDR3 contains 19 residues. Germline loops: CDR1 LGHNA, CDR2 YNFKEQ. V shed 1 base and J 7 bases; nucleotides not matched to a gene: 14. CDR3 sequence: CASSQVGRLAGDIWNEQFF. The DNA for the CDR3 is TGTGCCAGCAGCCAAGTTGGGAGACTAGCGGGGGATATTTGGAATGAGCAGTTCTTC.

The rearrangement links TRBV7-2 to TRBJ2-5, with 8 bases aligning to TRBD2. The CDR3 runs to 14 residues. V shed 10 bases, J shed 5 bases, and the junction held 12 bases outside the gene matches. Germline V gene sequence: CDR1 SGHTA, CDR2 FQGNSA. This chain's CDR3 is CAIRRGEVTETQYF. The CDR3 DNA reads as TGTGCCATCAGGCGGGGGGAAGTAACGGAGACCCAGTACTTC. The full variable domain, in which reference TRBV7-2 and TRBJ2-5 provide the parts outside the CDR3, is GAGVSQSPSNKVTEKGKDVELRCDPISGHTALYWYRQSLGQGLEFLIYFQGNSAPDKSGLPSDRFSAERTGGSVSTLTIQRTQQEDSAVYLCAIRRGEVTETQYFGPGTRLLVL.

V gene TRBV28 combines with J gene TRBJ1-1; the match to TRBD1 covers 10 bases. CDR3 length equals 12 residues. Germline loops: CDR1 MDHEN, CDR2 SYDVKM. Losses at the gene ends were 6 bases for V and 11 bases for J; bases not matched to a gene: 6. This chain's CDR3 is CASSDRGRQAFF. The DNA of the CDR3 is TGTGCCAGCAGCGACAGGGGGCGCCAGGCTTTCTTT.

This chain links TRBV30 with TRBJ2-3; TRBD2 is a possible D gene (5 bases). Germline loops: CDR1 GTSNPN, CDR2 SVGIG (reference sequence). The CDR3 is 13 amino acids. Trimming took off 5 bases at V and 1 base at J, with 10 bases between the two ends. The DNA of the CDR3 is TGTGCCTGGGAAACCGGGGGCACAGATACGCAGTATTTT. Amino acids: CAWETGGTDTQYF.

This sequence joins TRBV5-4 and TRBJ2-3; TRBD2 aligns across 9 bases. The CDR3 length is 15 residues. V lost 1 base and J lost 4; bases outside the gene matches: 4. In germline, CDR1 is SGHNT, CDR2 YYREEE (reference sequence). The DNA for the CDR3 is TGTGCCAGCAGCTTGAAAGGCGGGGGGGCAGATACGCAGTATTTT. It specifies CASSLKGGGADTQYF.

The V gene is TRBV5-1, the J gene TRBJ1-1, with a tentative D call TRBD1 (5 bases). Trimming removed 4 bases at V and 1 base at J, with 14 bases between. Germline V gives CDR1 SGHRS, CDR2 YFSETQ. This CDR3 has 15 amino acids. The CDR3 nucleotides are TGCGCCAGCAGCGTGGGGGACTGGGGGAACACTGAAGCTTTCTTT. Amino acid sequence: CASSVGDWGNTEAFF.

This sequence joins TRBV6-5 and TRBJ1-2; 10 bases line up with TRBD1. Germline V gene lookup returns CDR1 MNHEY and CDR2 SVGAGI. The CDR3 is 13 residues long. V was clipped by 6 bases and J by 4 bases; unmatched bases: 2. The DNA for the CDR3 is TGTGCCAGCAGGCGGACAGGGGGCTATGGCTACACCTTC. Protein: CASRRTGGYGYTF.